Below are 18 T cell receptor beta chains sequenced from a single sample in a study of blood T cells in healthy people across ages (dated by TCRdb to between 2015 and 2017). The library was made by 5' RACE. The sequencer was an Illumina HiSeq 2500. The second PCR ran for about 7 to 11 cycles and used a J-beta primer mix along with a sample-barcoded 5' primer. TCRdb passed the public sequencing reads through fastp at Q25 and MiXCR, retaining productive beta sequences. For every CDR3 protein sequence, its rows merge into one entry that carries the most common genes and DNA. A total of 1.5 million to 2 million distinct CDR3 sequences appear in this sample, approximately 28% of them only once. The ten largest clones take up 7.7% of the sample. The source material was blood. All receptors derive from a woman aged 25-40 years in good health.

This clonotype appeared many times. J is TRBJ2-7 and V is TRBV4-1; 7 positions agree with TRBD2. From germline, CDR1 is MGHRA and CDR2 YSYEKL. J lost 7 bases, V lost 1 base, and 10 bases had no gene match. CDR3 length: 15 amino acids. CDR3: CASSQVAGEAWEQYF. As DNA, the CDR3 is TGCGCCAGCAGCCAAGTTGCGGGAGAAGCATGGGAGCAGTACTTC.

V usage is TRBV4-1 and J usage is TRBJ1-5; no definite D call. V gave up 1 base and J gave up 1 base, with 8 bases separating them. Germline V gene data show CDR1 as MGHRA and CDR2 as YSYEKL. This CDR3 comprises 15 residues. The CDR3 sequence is CASSQGSESNQPQHF. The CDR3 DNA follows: TGCGCCAGCAGCCAAGGGTCGGAAAGCAATCAGCCCCAGCATTTT.

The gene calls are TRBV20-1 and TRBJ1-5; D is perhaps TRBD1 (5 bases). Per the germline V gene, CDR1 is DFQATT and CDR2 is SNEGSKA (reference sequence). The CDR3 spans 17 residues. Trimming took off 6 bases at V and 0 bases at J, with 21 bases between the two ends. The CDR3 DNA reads TGCAGTGCCGGAATGGGGACGACCACAGGTAGCAATCAGCCCCAGCATTTT. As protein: CSAGMGTTTGSNQPQHF.

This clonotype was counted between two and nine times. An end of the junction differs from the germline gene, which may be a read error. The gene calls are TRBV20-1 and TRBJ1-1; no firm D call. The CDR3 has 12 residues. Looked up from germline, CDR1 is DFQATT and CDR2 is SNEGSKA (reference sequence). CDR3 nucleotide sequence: TGCAGTTCCCGGCCTTTTGACACTGAGGCTTTCTTT. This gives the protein CSSRPFDTEAFF.

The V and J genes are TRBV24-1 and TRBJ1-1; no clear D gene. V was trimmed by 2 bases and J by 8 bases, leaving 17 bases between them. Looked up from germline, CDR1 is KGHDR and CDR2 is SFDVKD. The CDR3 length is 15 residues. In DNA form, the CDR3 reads TGTGCCACCAGTGATTCCACCGTACAGACTGCAGAAGCTTTCTTT. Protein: CATSDSTVQTAEAFF.

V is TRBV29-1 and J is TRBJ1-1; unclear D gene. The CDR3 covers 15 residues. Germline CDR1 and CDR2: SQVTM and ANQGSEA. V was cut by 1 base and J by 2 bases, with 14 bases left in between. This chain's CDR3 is CSVEVSVGVNTEAFF. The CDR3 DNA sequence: TGCAGCGTTGAAGTTTCTGTTGGGGTCAACACTGAAGCTTTCTTT.

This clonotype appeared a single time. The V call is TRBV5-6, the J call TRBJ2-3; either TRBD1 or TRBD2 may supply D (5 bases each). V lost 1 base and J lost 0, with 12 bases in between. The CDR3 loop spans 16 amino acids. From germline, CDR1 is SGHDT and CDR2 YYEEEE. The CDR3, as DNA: TGTGCCAGCAGCTTGTCGTGGGGGTCTAGCACAGATACGCAGTATTTT. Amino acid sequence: CASSLSWGSSTDTQYF.

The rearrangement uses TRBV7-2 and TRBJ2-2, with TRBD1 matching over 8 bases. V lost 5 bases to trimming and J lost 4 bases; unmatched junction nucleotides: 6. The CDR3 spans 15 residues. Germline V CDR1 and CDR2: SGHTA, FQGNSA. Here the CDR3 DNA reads TGTGCCAGCAGCCTCCAGGGGGCGCGCACCGGGGAGCTGTTTTTT. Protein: CASSLQGARTGELFF.

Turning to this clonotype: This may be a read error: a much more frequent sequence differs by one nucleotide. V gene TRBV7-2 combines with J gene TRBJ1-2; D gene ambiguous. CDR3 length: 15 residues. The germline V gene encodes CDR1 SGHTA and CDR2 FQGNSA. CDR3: CAGSWGTGTNYGYTF. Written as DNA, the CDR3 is TGTGCCGGCAGCTGGGGTACGGGCACTAACTATGGCTACACCTTC.

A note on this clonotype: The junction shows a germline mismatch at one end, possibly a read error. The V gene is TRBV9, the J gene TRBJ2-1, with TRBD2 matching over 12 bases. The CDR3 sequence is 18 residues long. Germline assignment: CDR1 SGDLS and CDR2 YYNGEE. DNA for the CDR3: TGTGCCACCAGCACTAGCGGGAGGCTCGCGTGGGGAGGGGATGAGCAGTTCTTC. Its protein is CATSTSGRLAWGGDEQFF.

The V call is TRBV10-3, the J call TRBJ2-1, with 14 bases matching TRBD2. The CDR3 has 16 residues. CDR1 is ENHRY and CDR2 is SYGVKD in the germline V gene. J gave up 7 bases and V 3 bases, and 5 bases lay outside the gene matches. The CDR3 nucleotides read TGTGCCATCAGTGAACCCAGACTAGCGGGAGGGAATGAGCAGTTCTTC. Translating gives CAISEPRLAGGNEQFF.

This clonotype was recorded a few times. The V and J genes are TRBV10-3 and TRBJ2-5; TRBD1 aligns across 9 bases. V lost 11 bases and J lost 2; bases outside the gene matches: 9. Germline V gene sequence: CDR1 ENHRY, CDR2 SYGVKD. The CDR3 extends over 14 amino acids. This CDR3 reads CASSGTGRQETQYF. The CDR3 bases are TGTGCCTCCTCCGGGACAGGGAGGCAAGAGACCCAGTACTTC.

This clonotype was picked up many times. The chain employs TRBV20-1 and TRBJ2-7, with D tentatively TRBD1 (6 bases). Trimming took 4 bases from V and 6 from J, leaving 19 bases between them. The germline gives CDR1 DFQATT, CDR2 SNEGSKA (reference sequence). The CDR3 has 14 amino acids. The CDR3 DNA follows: TGCAGTGCTACCCATCCCCGGGACAACGGCGAGCAGTACTTC. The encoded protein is CSATHPRDNGEQYF.

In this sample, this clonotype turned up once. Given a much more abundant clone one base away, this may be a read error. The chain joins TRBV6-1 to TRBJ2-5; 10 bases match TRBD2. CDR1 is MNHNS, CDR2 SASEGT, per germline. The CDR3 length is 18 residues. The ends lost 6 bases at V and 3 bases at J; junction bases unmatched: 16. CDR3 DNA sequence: TGTGCCAGCAGGTCCCCTAGCGGGAGAAGAGCCGGGAAAGAGACCCAGTACTTC. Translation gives CASRSPSGRRAGKETQYF.

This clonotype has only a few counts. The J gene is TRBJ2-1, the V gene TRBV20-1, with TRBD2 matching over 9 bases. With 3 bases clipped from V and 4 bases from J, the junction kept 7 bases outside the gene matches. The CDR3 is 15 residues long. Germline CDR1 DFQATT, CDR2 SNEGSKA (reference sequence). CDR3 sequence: CSASVTSGRYNEQFF. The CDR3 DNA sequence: TGCAGTGCTAGTGTGACTAGCGGAAGATACAATGAGCAGTTCTTC.

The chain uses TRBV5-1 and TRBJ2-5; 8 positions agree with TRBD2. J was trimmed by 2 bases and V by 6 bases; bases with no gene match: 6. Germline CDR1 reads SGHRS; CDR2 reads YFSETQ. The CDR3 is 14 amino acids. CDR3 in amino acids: CASMAGGSQETQYF. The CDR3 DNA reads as TGCGCCAGCATGGCGGGGGGCTCGCAAGAGACCCAGTACTTC.

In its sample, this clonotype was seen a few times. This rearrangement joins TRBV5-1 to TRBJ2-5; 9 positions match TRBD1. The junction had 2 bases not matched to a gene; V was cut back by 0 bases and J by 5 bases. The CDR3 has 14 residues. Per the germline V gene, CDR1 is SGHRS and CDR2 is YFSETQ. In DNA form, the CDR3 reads TGCGCCAGCAGCTTGGGGGACAGGGTTGAGACCCAGTACTTC. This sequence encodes CASSLGDRVETQYF.

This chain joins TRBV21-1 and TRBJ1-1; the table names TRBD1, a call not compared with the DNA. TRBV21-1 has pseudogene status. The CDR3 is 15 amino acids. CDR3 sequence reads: CASRDRLLGNTEAFF. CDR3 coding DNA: TGTGCCAGCAGGGACAGGCTCCTCGGGAACACTGAAGCTTTCTTT.